The clone carrying this T cell receptor beta chain has just a few counts. The data originate from a study of blood T cell repertoires in COVID-19. Study details: From T cells, B-cell-depleted T cells, or PBMCs came the material, which was cDNA or gDNA.

Per the study methods: Nucleated cell counts were estimated from reference gene primer amplification. The table came from immunoSEQ multiplex PCR; TCRdb's copy has only in-frame clones and leaves some out. V and J calls plus clone size are reproduced from that table; the DNA served to infer D and trimming. Among under 300,000 clones listed, 75% to 90% were seen once. CDR3 size: 15 residues. Per germline, CDR1 MNHEY and CDR2 SVGAGI. Trimming at V came to 8 bases and at J to 3 bases, leaving 7 bases not matched to a gene. The sequence came from a woman in her thirties or forties who had recovered from COVID-19. The sample taken for sequencing was peripheral blood. This chain joins TRBV6-5 and TRBJ1-4; 9 bases line up with TRBD1. The CDR3 nucleotides read TGTGCCAGCTCCGTACAGGGGGCTCCTAATGAAAAACTGTTTTTT. Protein: CASSVQGAPNEKLFF.